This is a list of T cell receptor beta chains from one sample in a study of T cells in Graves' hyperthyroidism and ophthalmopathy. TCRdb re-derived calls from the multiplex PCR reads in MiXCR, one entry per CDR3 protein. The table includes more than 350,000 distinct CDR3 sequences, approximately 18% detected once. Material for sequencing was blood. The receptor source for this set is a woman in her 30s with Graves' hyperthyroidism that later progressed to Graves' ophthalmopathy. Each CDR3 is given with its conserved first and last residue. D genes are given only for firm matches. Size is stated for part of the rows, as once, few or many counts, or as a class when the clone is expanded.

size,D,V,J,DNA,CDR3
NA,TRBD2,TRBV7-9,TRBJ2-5,TGTGCCAGCAGCGTGACTAGCGGGTCCTCCCAAGAGACCCAGTACTTC,CASSVTSGSSQETQYF
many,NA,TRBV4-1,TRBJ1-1,TGCGCCAGCAGCCAAGAATGGAGGAACACTGAAGCTTTCTTT,CASSQEWRNTEAFF
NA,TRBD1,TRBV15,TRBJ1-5,TGTGCCACCAGCAGGGAAGGGGACAGTAGCAATCAGCCCCAGCATTTT,CATSREGDSSNQPQHF
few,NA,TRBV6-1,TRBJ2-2,TGTGCCAGCCGACAATTCGCCGGGGAGCTGTTTTTT,CASRQFAGELFF
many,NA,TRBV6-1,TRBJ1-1,TGTGCCAGCGCCCCAGAGGCGGGGTATAGGACTGAAGCTTTCTTT,CASAPEAGYRTEAFF
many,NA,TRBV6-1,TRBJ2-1,TGTGCCAGCAGTGAAATAGGAAGTCCCGAGCAGTTCTTC,CASSEIGSPEQFF
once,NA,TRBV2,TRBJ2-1,TGTGCCAGCAGCCCAACTACCAACAATGAGCAGTTCTTC,CASSPTTNNEQFF
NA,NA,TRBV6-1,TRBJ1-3,TGTGCCAGCAGAGGCAGGGTCGGGAACACCATATATTTT,CASRGRVGNTIYF
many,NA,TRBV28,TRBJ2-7,TGTGCCAGCAGTTTGGTCTCCCTTGGCAGCCCCCTCTACGAGCAGTACTTC,CASSLVSLGSPLYEQYF
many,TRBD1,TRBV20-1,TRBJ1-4,TGCAGTGCTCCGGCCGGGACAGTCGCTGAAAAACTGTTTTTT,CSAPAGTVAEKLFF
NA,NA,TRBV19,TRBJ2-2,TGTGCCAGTAGTATAGTCGGCCTGAACACCGGGGAGCTGTTTTTT,CASSIVGLNTGELFF
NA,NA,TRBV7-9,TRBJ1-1,TGTGCCAGCAGCTTAGCAGGACAGAAGAACACTGAAGCTTTCTTT,CASSLAGQKNTEAFF
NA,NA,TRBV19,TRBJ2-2,TGTGCCAGTAGTATAGCCCTTATCCCCGGGGAGCTGTTTTTT,CASSIALIPGELFF
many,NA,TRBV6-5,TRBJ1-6,TGTGCCAGCAGTTACCCGGACGGCCAGGCGAACAATTCACCCCTCCACTTT,CASSYPDGQANNSPLHF
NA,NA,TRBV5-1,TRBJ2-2,TGCGCCAGCAGCTTGGCCGGGGCAGGGTTCGGTAACCCCAACACCGGGGAGCTGTTTTTT,CASSLAGAGFGNPNTGELFF
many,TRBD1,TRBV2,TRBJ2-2,TGTGCCAGCAGCCGACAGGGGGGGTCCGGGGAGCTGTTTTTT,CASSRQGGSGELFF
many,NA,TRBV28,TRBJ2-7,TGTGCCAGCAGTTTGCGAACAGGAGTTTCCTACGAGCAGTACTTC,CASSLRTGVSYEQYF
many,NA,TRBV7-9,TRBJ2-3,TGTGCCAGCAGCCGCAGGGGACGCGCAGATACGCAGTATTTT,CASSRRGRADTQYF
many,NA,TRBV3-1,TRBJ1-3,TGTGCCAGCAGCCGGGGATCGTACTCTGGAAACACCATATATTTT,CASSRGSYSGNTIYF
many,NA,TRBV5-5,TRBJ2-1,TGTGCCAGCAGCTTGGAGGGGACTGGGATTGACAATGAGCAGTTCTTC,CASSLEGTGIDNEQFF
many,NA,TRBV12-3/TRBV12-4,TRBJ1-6,TGTGCCAGCAAAACAATCCGGGACCGGGGTAATTCACCCCTCCACTTT,CASKTIRDRGNSPLHF
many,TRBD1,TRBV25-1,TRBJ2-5,TGTGCCAGCAGTGAAAACTCGCCACAGGGGAGAGGAGAGACCCAGTACTTC,CASSENSPQGRGETQYF
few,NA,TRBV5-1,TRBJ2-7,TGCGCCAGCAGCTTGGGGTATAGCACAGGAGATTTCTACGAGCAGTACTTC,CASSLGYSTGDFYEQYF
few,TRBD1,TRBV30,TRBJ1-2,TGTGCCTGGAGCCACCCCCCAGGGGGGCCTGGCTACACCTTC,CAWSHPPGGPGYTF
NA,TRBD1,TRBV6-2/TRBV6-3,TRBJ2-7,TGTGACAGCAGTTACGGGACAGTCAGGGAGCAGTACTTC,CDSSYGTVREQYF
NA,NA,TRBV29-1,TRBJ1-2,TGCAGCGTTGTCGGCGGCATCTTCTATGGCTACACCTTC,CSVVGGIFYGYTF
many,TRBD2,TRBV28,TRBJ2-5,TGTGCCAGCAGCTTACCTTTGAGCGGGGGGGAAGAGACCCAGTACTTC,CASSLPLSGGEETQYF
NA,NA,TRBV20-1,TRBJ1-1,TGCAGTGCTAGAGGTGCGGGGCTGAACACTGAAGCTTTCTTT,CSARGAGLNTEAFF
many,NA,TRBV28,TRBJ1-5,TGTGCCAGCAGTTTCACCCAGGTAGCTTTTCCCCAGCATTTT,CASSFTQVAFPQHF
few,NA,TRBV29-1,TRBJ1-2,TGCAGCGGGCTTACGGGAAACTATGGCTACACCTTC,CSGLTGNYGYTF